This paragraph covers one TCR beta chain sequence. Profiled with immunoSEQ multiplex PCR; TCRdb holds only in-frame clones, not every one. The table lists 65,000 to 70,000 clones, 75% to 95% of them singletons, with around 13% in the top ten. This specimen belongs to a study of blood T cell repertoires in COVID-19. This clonotype was obtained from a human donor with active COVID-19. The donor label of this sample is uncertain. The sequencing input was peripheral blood.

In DNA form, the CDR3 reads TGCAGCGCCGTAAGACAGGCCCTTTACAATGAGCAGTTCTTC. Encoded protein: CSAVRQALYNEQFF. The chain is built from TRBV29-1 and TRBJ2-1; TRBD1 is a possible D gene (6 bases). The CDR3 is made up of 14 amino acids. Trimming stripped 7 bases from V and 4 bases from J, with 17 bases between. In germline, CDR1 is SQVTM, CDR2 ANQGSEA.